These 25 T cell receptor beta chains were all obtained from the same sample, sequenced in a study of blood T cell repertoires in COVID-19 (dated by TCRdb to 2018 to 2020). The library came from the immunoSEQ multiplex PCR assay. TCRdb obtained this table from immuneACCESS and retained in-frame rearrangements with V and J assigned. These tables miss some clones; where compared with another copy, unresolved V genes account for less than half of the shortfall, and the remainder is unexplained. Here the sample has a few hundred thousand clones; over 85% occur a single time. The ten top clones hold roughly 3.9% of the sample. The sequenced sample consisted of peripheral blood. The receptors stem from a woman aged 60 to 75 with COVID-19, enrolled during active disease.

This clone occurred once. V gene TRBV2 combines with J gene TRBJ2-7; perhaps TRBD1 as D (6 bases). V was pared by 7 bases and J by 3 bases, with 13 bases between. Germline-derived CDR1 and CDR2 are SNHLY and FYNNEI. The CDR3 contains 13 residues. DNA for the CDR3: TGTGCCAGCAAATCCGGGACACTCTACGAGCAGTACTTC. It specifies CASKSGTLYEQYF.

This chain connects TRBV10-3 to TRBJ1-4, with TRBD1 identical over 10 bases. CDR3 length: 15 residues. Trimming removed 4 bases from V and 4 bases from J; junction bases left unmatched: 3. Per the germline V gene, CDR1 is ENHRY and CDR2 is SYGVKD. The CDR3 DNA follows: TGTGCCATCAGTGCGACAGGGGGCGGTAATGAAAAACTGTTTTTT. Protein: CAISATGGGNEKLFF.

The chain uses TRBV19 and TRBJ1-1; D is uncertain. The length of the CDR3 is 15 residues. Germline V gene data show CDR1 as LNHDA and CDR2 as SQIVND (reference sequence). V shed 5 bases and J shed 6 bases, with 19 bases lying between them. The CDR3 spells CASSPSEAGLSEAFF. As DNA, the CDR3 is TGTGCCAGTAGTCCGTCCGAGGCTGGTCTGTCTGAAGCTTTCTTT.

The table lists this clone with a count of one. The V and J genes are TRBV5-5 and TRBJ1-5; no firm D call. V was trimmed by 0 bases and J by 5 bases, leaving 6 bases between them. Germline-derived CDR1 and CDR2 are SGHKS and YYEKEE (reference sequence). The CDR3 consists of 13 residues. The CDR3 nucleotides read TGTGCCAGCAGCTTGGCCCCGTATCAGCCCCAGCATTTT. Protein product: CASSLAPYQPQHF. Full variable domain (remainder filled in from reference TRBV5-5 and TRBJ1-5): DAGVTQSPTHLIKTRGQQVTLRCSPISGHKSVSWYQQVLGQGPQFIFQYYEKEERGRGNFPDRFSARQFPNYSSELNVNALLLGDSALYLCASSLAPYQPQHFGDGTRLSIL.

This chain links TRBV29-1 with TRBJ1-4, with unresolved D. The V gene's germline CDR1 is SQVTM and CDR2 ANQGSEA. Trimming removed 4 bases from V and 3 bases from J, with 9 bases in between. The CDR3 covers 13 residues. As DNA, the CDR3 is TGCAGCGTTGGGCAGGTACCTAATGAAAAACTGTTTTTT. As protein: CSVGQVPNEKLFF.

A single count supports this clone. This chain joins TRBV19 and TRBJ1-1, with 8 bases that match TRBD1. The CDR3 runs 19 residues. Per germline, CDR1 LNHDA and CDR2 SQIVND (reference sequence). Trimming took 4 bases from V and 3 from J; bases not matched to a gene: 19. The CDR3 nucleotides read TGTGCCAGTAGTAGCGGCCGGCAGGGGGCGCCATGGACTTACACTGAAGCTTTCTTT. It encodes CASSSGRQGAPWTYTEAFF.

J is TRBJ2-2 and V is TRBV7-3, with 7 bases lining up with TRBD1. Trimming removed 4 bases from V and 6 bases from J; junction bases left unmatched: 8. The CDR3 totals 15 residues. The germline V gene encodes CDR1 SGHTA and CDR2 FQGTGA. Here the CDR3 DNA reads TGTGCCAGCAGCTCCCTGACAGGGTGGGCCGGGGAGCTGTTTTTT. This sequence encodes CASSSLTGWAGELFF. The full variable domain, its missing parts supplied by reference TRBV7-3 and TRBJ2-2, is GAGVSQTPSNKVTEKGKYVELRCDPISGHTALYWYRQSLGQGPEFLIYFQGTGAADDSGLPNDRFFAVRPEGSVSTLKIQRTERGDSAVYLCASSSLTGWAGELFFGEGSRLTVL.

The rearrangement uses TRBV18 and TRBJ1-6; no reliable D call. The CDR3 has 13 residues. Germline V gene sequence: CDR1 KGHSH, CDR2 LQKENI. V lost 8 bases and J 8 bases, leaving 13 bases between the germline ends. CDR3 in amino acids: CASARIVDSPLHF. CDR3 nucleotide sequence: TGTGCCAGCGCACGCATCGTAGATTCACCCCTCCACTTT.

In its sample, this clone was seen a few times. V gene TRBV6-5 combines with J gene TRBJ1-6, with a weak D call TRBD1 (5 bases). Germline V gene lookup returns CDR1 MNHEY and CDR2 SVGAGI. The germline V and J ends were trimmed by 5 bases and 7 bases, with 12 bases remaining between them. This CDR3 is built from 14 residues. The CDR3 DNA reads TGTGCCAGCAGTATTACGACAGAAAATTCACCCCTCCACTTT. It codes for CASSITTENSPLHF.

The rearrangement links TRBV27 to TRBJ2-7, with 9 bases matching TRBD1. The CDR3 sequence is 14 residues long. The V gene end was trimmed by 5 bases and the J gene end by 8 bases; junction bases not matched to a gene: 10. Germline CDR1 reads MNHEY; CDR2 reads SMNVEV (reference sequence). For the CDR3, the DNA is TGTGCCAGCAGTCCTCGGGACAGGGCGTTCCAGCAGTACTTC. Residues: CASSPRDRAFQQYF.

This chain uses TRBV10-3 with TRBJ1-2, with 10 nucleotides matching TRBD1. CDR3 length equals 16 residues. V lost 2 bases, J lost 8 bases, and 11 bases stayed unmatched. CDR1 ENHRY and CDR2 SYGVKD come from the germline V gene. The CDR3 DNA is TGTGCCATCAGTGAGCGTAACCCGGGACAGGGGTTCGGCTACACCTTC. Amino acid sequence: CAISERNPGQGFGYTF.

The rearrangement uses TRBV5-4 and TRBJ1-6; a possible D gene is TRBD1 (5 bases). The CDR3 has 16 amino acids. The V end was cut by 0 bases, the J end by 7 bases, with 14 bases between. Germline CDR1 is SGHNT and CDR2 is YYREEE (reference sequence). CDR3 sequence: CASSLAGGTLNSPLHF. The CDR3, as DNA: TGTGCCAGCAGCTTGGCCGGGGGAACTCTCAATTCACCCCTCCACTTT.

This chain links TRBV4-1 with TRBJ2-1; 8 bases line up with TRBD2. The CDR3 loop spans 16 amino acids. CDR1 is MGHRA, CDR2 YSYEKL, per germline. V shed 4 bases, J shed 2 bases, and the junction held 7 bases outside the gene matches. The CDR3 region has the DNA TGCGCCAGCAGCCCCGCAACTAGCGGAGCCTACAATGAGCAGTTCTTC. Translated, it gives CASSPATSGAYNEQFF.

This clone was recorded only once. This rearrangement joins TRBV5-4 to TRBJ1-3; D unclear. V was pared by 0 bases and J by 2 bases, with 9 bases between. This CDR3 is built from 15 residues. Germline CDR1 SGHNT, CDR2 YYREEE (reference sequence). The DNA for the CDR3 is TGTGCCAGCAGCTTGGAACCTAAAGCTGGAAACACCATATATTTT. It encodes CASSLEPKAGNTIYF.

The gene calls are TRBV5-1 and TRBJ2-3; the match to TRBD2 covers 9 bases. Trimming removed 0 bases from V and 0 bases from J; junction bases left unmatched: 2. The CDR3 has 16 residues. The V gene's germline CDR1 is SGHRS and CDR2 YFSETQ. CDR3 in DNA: TGCGCCAGCAGCTTGGGGCTAGCGGGGAGCACAGATACGCAGTATTTT. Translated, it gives CASSLGLAGSTDTQYF.

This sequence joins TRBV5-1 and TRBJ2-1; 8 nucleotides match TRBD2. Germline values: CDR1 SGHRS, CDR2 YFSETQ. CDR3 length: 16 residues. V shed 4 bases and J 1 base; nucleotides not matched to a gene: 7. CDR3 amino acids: CASSPPSGRSYNEQFF. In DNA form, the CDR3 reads TGCGCCAGCAGCCCCCCAAGCGGGAGATCCTACAATGAGCAGTTCTTC.

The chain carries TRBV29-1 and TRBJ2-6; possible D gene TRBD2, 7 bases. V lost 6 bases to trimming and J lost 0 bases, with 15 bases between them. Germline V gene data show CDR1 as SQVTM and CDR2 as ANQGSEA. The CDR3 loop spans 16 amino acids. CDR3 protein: CSVLGRGFSGANVLTF. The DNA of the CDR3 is TGCAGCGTCCTTGGGAGGGGGTTCTCTGGGGCCAACGTCCTGACTTTC.

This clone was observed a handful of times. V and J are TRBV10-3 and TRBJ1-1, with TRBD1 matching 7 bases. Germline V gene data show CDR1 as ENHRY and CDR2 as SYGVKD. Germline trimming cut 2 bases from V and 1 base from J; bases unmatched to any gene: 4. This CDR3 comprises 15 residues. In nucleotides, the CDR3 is TGTGCCATCAGTGAGAAGGGGACAGCGAACACTGAAGCTTTCTTT. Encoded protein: CAISEKGTANTEAFF.

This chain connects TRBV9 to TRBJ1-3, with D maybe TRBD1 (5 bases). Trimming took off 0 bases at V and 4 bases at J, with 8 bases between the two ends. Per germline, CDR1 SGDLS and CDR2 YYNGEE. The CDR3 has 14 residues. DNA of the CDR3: TGTGCCAGCAGCGTAGGGGCAGGGGGAAACACCATATATTTT. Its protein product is CASSVGAGGNTIYF.

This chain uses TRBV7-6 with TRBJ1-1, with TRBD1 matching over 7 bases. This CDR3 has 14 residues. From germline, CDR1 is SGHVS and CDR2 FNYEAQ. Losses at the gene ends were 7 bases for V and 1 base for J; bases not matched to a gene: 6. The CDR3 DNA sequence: TGTGCCAGCACCGATGAGGGGGCGAACACTGAAGCTTTCTTT. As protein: CASTDEGANTEAFF.

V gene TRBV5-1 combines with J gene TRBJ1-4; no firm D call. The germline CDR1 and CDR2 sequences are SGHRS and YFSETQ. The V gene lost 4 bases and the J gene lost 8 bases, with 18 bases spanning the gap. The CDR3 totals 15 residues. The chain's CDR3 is CASSPALLNGEKLFF. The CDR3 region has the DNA TGCGCCAGCAGCCCGGCCCTTCTTAACGGGGAAAAACTGTTTTTT.

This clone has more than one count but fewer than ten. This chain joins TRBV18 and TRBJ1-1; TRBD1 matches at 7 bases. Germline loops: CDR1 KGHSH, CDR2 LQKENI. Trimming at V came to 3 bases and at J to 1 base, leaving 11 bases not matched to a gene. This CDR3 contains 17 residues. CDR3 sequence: CASSPSGQSLKNTEAFF. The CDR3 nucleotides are TGTGCCAGCTCACCTTCGGGACAGTCTCTTAAGAACACTGAAGCTTTCTTT. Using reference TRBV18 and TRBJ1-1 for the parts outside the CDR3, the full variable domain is NAGVMQNPRHLVRRRGQEARLRCSPMKGHSHVYWYRQLPEEGLKFMVYLQKENIIDESGMPKERFSAEFPKEGPSILRIQQVVRGDSAAYFCASSPSGQSLKNTEAFFGQGTRLTVV.

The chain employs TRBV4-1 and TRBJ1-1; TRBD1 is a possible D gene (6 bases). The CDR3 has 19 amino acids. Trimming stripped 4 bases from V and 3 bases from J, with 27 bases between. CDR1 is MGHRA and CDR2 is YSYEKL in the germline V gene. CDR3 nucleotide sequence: TGCGCCAGCAGCCGCGCCCCCCCGACAGGAACGGGGAGAGACACTGAAGCTTTCTTT. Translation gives CASSRAPPTGTGRDTEAFF.

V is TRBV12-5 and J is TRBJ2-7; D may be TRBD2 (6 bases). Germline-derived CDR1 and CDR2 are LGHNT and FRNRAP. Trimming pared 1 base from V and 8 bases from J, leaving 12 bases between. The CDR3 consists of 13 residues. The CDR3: CASGLGGETKQYF. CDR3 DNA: TGTGCTAGTGGTTTGGGGGGGGAGACCAAGCAGTACTTC.

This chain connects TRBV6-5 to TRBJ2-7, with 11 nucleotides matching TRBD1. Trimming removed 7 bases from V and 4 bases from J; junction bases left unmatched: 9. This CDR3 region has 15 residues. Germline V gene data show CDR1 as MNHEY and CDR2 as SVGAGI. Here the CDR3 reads CASTRRDRGEYEQYF. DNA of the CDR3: TGTGCCAGCACTAGGCGGGACAGGGGGGAGTACGAGCAGTACTTC.